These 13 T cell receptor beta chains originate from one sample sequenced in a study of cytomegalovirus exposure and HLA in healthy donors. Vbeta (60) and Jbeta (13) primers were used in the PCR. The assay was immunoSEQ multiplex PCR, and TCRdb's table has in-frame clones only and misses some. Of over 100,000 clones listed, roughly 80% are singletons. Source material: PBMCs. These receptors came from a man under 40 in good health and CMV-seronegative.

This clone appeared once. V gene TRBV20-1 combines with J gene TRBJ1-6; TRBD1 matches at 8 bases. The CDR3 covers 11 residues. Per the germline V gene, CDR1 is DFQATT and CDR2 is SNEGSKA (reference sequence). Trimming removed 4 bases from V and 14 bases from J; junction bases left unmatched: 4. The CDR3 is CSATSGQALHF. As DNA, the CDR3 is TGCAGTGCTACCTCGGGACAGGCCCTCCACTTT.

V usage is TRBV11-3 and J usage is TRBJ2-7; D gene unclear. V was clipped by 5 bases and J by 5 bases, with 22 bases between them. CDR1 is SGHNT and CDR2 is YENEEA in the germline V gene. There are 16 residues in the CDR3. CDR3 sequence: CASSPPVAKRLDEQYF. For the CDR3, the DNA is TGTGCCAGCAGCCCCCCGGTTGCAAAGCGACTGGACGAGCAGTACTTC.

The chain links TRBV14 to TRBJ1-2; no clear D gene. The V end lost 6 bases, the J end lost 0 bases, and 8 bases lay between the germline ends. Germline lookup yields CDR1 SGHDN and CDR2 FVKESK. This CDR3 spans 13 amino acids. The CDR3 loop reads CASRPGPNYGYTF. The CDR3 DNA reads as TGTGCCAGCAGGCCAGGTCCTAACTATGGCTACACCTTC. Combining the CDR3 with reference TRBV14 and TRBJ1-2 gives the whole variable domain EAGVTQFPSHSVIEKGQTVTLRCDPISGHDNLYWYRRVMGKEIKFLLHFVKESKQDESGMPNNRFLAERTGGTYSTLKVQPAELEDSGVYFCASRPGPNYGYTFGSGTRLTVV.

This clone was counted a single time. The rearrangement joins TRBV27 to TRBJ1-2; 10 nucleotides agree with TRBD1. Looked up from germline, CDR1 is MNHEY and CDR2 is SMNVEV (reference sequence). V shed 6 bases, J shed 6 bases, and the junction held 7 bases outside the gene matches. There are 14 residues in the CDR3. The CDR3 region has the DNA TGTGCCAGCAGCTTCGGGGGACAGGGGAATGGCTACACCTTC. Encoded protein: CASSFGGQGNGYTF.

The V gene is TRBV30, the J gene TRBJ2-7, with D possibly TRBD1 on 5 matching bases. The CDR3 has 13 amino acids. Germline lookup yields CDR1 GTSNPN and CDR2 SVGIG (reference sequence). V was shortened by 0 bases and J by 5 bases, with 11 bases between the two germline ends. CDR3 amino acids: CAWSVRQGHEQYF. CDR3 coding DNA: TGTGCCTGGAGTGTACGGCAGGGCCACGAGCAGTACTTC. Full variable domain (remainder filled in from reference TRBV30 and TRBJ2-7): SQTIHQWPATLVQPVGSPLSLECTVEGTSNPNLYWYRQAAGRGLQLLFYSVGIGQISSEVPQNLSASRPQDRQFILSSKKLLLSDSGFYLCAWSVRQGHEQYFGPGTRLTVT.

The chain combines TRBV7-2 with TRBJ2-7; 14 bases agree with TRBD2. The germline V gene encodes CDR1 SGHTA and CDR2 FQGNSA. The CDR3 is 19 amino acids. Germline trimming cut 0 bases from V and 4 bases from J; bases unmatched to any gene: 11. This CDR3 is CASSLAPTSGGDRGYEQYF. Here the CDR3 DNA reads TGTGCCAGCAGCTTAGCCCCGACTAGCGGGGGGGACCGGGGGTACGAGCAGTACTTC.

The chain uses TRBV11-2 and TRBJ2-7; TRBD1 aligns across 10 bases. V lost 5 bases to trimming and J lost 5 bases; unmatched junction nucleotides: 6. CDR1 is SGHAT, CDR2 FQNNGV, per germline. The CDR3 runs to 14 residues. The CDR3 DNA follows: TGTGCCAGCAGCCGGGACAGGGGTCCCCACGAGCAGTACTTC. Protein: CASSRDRGPHEQYF.

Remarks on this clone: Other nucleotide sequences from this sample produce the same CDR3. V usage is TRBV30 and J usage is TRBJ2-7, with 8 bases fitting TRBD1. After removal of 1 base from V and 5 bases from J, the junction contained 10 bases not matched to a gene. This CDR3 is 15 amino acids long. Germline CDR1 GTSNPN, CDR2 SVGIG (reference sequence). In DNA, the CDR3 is TGTGCCTGGAGTGAGGACAGGGTCTCTCGCGACGAGCAGTACTTC. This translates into CAWSEDRVSRDEQYF.

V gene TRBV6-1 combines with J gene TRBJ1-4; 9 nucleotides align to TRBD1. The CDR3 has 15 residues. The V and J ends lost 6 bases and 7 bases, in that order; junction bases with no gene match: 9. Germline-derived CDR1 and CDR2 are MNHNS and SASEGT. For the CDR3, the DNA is TGTGCCAGCAGGAAAACACAGGGGGCGGGTGAAAAACTGTTTTTT. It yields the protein CASRKTQGAGEKLFF.

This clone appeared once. The CDR3 DNA sequence: TGTGCCAGCAGCACTGGGACTGCTCGTTCACCCCTCCACTTT. Its protein is CASSTGTARSPLHF. V gene TRBV7-9 combines with J gene TRBJ1-6; D possibly corresponds to TRBD1 (5 bases). The CDR3 length is 14 residues. Germline V gives CDR1 SEHNR, CDR2 FQNEAQ (reference sequence). V lost 5 bases to trimming and J lost 9 bases, with 14 bases between them.

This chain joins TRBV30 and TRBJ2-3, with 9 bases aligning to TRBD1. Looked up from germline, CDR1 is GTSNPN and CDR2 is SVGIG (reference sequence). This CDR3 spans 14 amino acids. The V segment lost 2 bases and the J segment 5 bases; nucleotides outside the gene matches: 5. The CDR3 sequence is CAWSITGGIDTQYF. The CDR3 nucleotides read TGTGCCTGGAGTATTACAGGGGGCATAGATACGCAGTATTTT.

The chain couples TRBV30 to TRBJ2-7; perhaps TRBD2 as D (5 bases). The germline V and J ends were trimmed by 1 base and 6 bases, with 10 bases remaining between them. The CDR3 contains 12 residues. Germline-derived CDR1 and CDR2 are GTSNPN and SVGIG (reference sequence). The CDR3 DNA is TGTGCCTGGAGTGAGGGCAGCGGCGAGCAGTACTTC. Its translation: CAWSEGSGEQYF.

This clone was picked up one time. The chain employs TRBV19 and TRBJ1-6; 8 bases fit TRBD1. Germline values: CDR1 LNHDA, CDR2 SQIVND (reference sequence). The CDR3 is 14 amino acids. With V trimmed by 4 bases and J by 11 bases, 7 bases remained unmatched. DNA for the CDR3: TGTGCCAGTAGTACTGGGACAGGTGGAACACCCCTCCACTTT. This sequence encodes CASSTGTGGTPLHF.